A single sample is the source of the 9 T cell receptor beta chains below, sequenced in a study of shared clonotypes between healthy human individuals. Here immunoSEQ multiplex PCR was the method, and the copy in TCRdb shows in-frame clones only, minus some. The table lists 2 million to 2.5 million clones, 85% to 95% of them singletons. Sequenced input: naive CD4+ T cells from PBMCs. Subset indicated: CD45RA+ positively selected. All receptors come from a man between 18 and 35 years old in good health. Some clones in this sample may be carry-over from other donors' samples.

The chain's CDR3 is CASSSHSGRGSSYNEQFF. CDR3 bases: TGTGCCAGCAGCTCCCATAGCGGGAGAGGGAGCTCCTACAATGAGCAGTTCTTC. The chain employs TRBV7-9 and TRBJ2-1, with TRBD2 matching over 9 bases. The CDR3 sequence is 18 residues long. V lost 4 bases, J lost 0 bases, and 10 bases stayed unmatched. CDR1 is SEHNR and CDR2 is FQNEAQ in the germline V gene (reference sequence).

V and J are TRBV28 and TRBJ1-2; no definite D call. This CDR3 region has 13 residues. V lost 3 bases to trimming and J lost 7 bases, with 12 bases between them. Germline V gene lookup returns CDR1 MDHEN and CDR2 SYDVKM. The CDR3 here is CASSFSLLGGYTF. In DNA, the CDR3 is TGTGCCAGCAGTTTCAGTTTGTTGGGTGGCTACACCTTC.

Comments on this clone: The same CDR3 arises from other DNA sequences in this sample as well. V usage is TRBV5-1 and J usage is TRBJ2-1; tentatively, D is TRBD1 (5 bases). The germline gives CDR1 SGHRS, CDR2 YFSETQ. The CDR3 length is 12 residues. Trimming stripped 1 base from V and 10 bases from J, with 9 bases between. The CDR3 DNA sequence: TGCGCCAGCAGCTTGCAGGGAAAGGAGCAGTTCTTC. Translating gives CASSLQGKEQFF.

The rearrangement uses TRBV10-3 and TRBJ2-5; a possible D gene is TRBD1 (6 bases). Trimming took off 4 bases at V and 4 bases at J, with 19 bases between the two ends. Germline lookup yields CDR1 ENHRY and CDR2 SYGVKD. This CDR3 region has 16 residues. The CDR3 DNA reads TGTGCCATCAGTGGACGGCTGGACAGCGGACCAGAGACCCAGTACTTC. Its translation is CAISGRLDSGPETQYF.

The rearrangement links TRBV7-9 to TRBJ2-1; possibly TRBD2 for D (6 bases). Looked up from germline, CDR1 is SEHNR and CDR2 is FQNEAQ (reference sequence). This CDR3 spans 15 amino acids. V shed 3 bases and J shed 9 bases, with 18 bases lying between them. The CDR3 sequence is CASSLSLLEGGEQFF. The CDR3 DNA sequence: TGTGCCAGCAGCTTGAGCCTATTGGAGGGTGGTGAGCAGTTCTTC.

The genes are TRBV11-3 and TRBJ2-3; TRBD2 matches at 9 bases. The CDR3 is 14 residues long. The V and J ends lost 5 bases and 5 bases, in that order; junction bases with no gene match: 5. CDR1 is SGHNT and CDR2 is YENEEA in the germline V gene. The CDR3 nucleotides read TGTGCCAGCAGCCGGGGACTAGCTGGAGATACGCAGTATTTT. Translated, it gives CASSRGLAGDTQYF.

The V call is TRBV5-1, the J call TRBJ2-3; the D gene is possibly TRBD2 (6 bases). In germline, CDR1 is SGHRS, CDR2 YFSETQ. The CDR3 loop spans 16 amino acids. V was cut by 0 bases and J by 2 bases, with 13 bases left in between. The CDR3 loop is CASSLEGTGNTDTQYF. Here the CDR3 DNA reads TGCGCCAGCAGCTTGGAGGGGACTGGAAACACAGATACGCAGTATTTT.

This clone was seen once. This chain uses TRBV20-1 with TRBJ2-7; 8 bases fit TRBD1. CDR3 length equals 11 residues. Germline CDR1 and CDR2: DFQATT and SNEGSKA (reference sequence). J gave up 12 bases and V 3 bases, and 7 bases lay outside the gene matches. The CDR3 protein is CSASLGQGLYF. The CDR3 DNA reads as TGCAGTGCTAGTCTCGGACAGGGATTGTACTTC.

This rearrangement joins TRBV9 to TRBJ2-5; TRBD2 matches 11 bases. The CDR3 is 15 residues long. With V trimmed by 1 base and J by 5 bases, 4 bases remained unmatched. Germline V CDR1 and CDR2: SGDLS, YYNGEE. CDR3 loop: CASSVLAGGGETQYF. As DNA, the CDR3 is TGTGCCAGCAGCGTACTAGCGGGAGGCGGGGAGACCCAGTACTTC.